This record looks at one TCR beta chain sequence and its context. As yet, its antigen is unknown. This record belongs to a study of cytomegalovirus exposure and HLA in healthy donors. Broader study findings: The study labeled under 200 TCR beta chains cytomegalovirus-associated. According to a later analysis, most TCR beta chains associated with CMV appeared HLA-restricted.

PCR involved 60 Vbeta and 13 Jbeta primers. Here immunoSEQ multiplex PCR was the method, and the copy in TCRdb shows in-frame clones only, minus some. The repertoire includes about 98,000 clones, under 75% of them detected once, and about 2.5% sits in the top ten. The CDR3 runs to 13 residues. Trimming cost V 5 bases and J 2 bases, with 9 bases left between them. Germline loops: CDR1 SGHTA, CDR2 FQGNSA. Specimen: PBMCs. The rearrangement uses TRBV7-2 and TRBJ1-1; D remains ambiguous. This TCR derives from a man aged 45 to 65 in good health and CMV-seronegative. DNA for the CDR3: TGTGCCAGCAGCATAACGGGTAACACTGAAGCTTTCTTT. Translated, it gives CASSITGNTEAFF.